The sequence of this T cell receptor (beta chain) was determined in a study of T cell responses to AZD1222 COVID-19 vaccine. Overall study findings and caveats: Reportedly, nearly half of unique spike TCRs recognized epitopes outside B.1.351/B.1.1.7 mutations. Most donors were white British, females outnumbered males, and clonal diversity was possibly underestimated. Breadth and depth of Spike-specific TCRs rose after two AZD1222 doses.

For this clone: No antigen is known for it.

Assay used: immunoSEQ multiplex PCR; TCRdb lists only in-frame clones, some missing. The repertoire consists of 95,000 to 100,000 clones, with about 87% occurring once and the leading ten covering 9.5% to 13%. The germline CDR1 and CDR2 sequences are SGHTA and FQGNSA. This CDR3 contains 14 residues. V dropped 2 bases and J dropped 0 bases, with 7 bases sitting between them. Here the sequenced sample was peripheral blood, taken 28 days after the second AZD1222 dose. J is TRBJ1-2 and V is TRBV7-2; no definite D call. The TCR originated in an adult who received the AZD1222 COVID-19 vaccine. The CDR3 loop is CASSLLTPNYGYTF. As DNA, the CDR3 is TGTGCCAGCAGCTTATTGACACCTAACTATGGCTACACCTTC.